These 29 T cell receptor beta chains share one sample of origin, sequenced in a study of siplizumab effects on memory and regulatory T cells. Clones were sequenced by immunoSEQ multiplex PCR, and TCRdb holds only the in-frame ones, with some missing. The sample contains 100,000 or so clones, 85% to 95% of which appear only once. Sequencing input: non-Treg CD4+ T cells sorted from blood. These TCRs come from a human donor in good health.

The chain recombines TRBV11-3 with TRBJ2-1; no firm D call. CDR3 length: 13 residues. The germline CDR1 and CDR2 sequences are SGHNT and YENEEA. Trimming removed 5 bases at V and 0 bases at J, with 5 bases between. CDR3 sequence (DNA): TGTGCCAGCAGCACCGGCTCCTACAATGAGCAGTTCTTC. It translates to CASSTGSYNEQFF.

The gene calls are TRBV7-9 and TRBJ2-5; 9 nucleotides align to TRBD2. This CDR3 contains 15 residues. CDR1 is SEHNR and CDR2 is FQNEAQ in the germline V gene (reference sequence). V was clipped by 5 bases and J by 6 bases; unmatched bases: 10. CDR3 sequence: CASSLLAGKSKTQYF. In nucleotides, the CDR3 is TGTGCCAGCAGCCTTCTAGCGGGGAAGTCCAAGACCCAGTACTTC. Full variable domain (remainder filled in from reference TRBV7-9 and TRBJ2-5): DTGVSQNPRHKITKRGQNVTFRCDPISEHNRLYWYRQTLGQGPEFLTYFQNEAQLEKSRLLSDRFSAERPKGSFSTLEIQRTEQGDSAMYLCASSLLAGKSKTQYFGPGTRLLVL.

The V call is TRBV28, the J call TRBJ2-7; perhaps TRBD2 as D (5 bases). Trimming stripped 4 bases from V and 5 bases from J, with 21 bases between. Germline V gene lookup returns CDR1 MDHEN and CDR2 SYDVKM. This CDR3 comprises 16 residues. The CDR3 reads CASSSPLRGGGNEQYF. CDR3 nucleotides: TGTGCCAGCAGTTCCCCATTACGGGGTGGCGGAAACGAGCAGTACTTC.

The genes are TRBV2 and TRBJ2-7, with a possible D match to TRBD2 (5 bases). The CDR3 spans 13 residues. The ends were cut back, 7 bases at V and 3 bases at J, with 13 bases in the middle. The V gene's germline CDR1 is SNHLY and CDR2 FYNNEI. DNA of the CDR3: TGTGCCAGCAATCCCACCCGGGGCTACGAGCAGTACTTC. This translates into CASNPTRGYEQYF. Filled out from reference TRBV2 and TRBJ2-7, the complete variable domain reads EPEVTQTPSHQVTQMGQEVILRCVPISNHLYFYWYRQILGQKVEFLVSFYNNEISEKSEIFDDQFSVERPDGSNFTLKIRSTKLEDSAMYFCASNPTRGYEQYFGPGTRLTVT.

This chain connects TRBV19 to TRBJ2-7, with D perhaps matching TRBD2 (5 bases). In germline, CDR1 is LNHDA, CDR2 SQIVND (reference sequence). The V end was cut by 7 bases, the J end by 7 bases, with 17 bases between. The CDR3 is 13 residues long. Written as DNA, the CDR3 is TGTGCCAGTAATCTGGGCCCGGGAAAAGAGCAGTACTTC. Protein product: CASNLGPGKEQYF.

V usage is TRBV11-2 and J usage is TRBJ2-1, with unresolved D. Looked up from germline, CDR1 is SGHAT and CDR2 is FQNNGV. CDR3 size: 13 residues. Trimming removed 3 bases from V and 10 bases from J, with 13 bases in between. CDR3 region: CASSFTSLGEQFF. The CDR3 coding sequence is TGTGCCAGCAGCTTCACTTCCCTCGGGGAGCAGTTCTTC.

V gene TRBV6-5 combines with J gene TRBJ1-3; D is unresolved. This CDR3 region has 14 residues. The V and J ends lost 5 bases and 4 bases respectively, with 12 bases between them. From germline, CDR1 is MNHEY and CDR2 SVGAGI. The CDR3 DNA sequence: TGTGCCAGCAGTATCACCGAGGACGGAAACACCATATATTTT. Protein product: CASSITEDGNTIYF.

The CDR3 spells CASSPARVGVYEQYF. As DNA, the CDR3 is TGTGCCAGCTCACCTGCCCGGGTGGGTGTCTACGAGCAGTACTTC. The J gene is TRBJ2-7, the V gene TRBV18; D unclear. Trimming removed 3 bases from V and 3 bases from J, with 15 bases in between. Germline V gene data show CDR1 as KGHSH and CDR2 as LQKENI. This CDR3 has 15 residues.

This clone was picked up one time. This sequence joins TRBV6-6 and TRBJ2-1; D is possibly TRBD1 (7 bases). CDR1 is MNHNY, CDR2 SVGAGI, per germline (reference sequence). Between the trimmed V and J ends, which lost 4 bases and 12 bases, there was a span of 25 bases. This CDR3 has 16 amino acids. CDR3 residues: CASSLIIRNPGGWQFF. The CDR3 DNA reads as TGTGCCAGCAGTTTGATAATCCGGAACCCAGGGGGGTGGCAGTTCTTC.

The rearrangement uses TRBV18 and TRBJ2-7, with TRBD1 as a possible D gene (5 bases). The germline CDR1 and CDR2 sequences are KGHSH and LQKENI. This CDR3 comprises 14 residues. V lost 6 bases, J lost 3 bases, and 15 bases lay in between. The CDR3 nucleotides read TGTGCCAGCTCTCACAGACAGACCGACTACGAGCAGTACTTC. Amino acids: CASSHRQTDYEQYF.

V gene TRBV7-2 combines with J gene TRBJ2-3; D is tentatively TRBD1 or TRBD2 (7 bases each). This CDR3 is 14 amino acids long. Germline CDR1 is SGHTA and CDR2 is FQGNSA. Trimming removed 5 bases at V and 6 bases at J, with 15 bases between. CDR3 protein: CASSVRQGGDTQYF. The CDR3 region has the DNA TGTGCCAGCAGCGTAAGACAGGGAGGGGATACGCAGTATTTT.

This chain links TRBV7-9 with TRBJ2-3; TRBD2 aligns across 16 bases. Germline loops: CDR1 SEHNR, CDR2 FQNEAQ (reference sequence). Trimming took 5 bases from V and 4 from J; bases not matched to a gene: 6. The CDR3 has 17 amino acids. The CDR3 loop is CASSVPGTSGRADTQYF. The CDR3 nucleotides read TGTGCCAGCAGCGTGCCGGGGACTAGCGGGAGGGCAGATACGCAGTATTTT.

The V call is TRBV5-1, the J call TRBJ2-2, with TRBD1 as a possible D gene (5 bases). The ends were cut back, 1 base at V and 1 base at J, with 11 bases in the middle. The germline gives CDR1 SGHRS, CDR2 YFSETQ. The CDR3 contains 16 residues. For the CDR3, the DNA is TGCGCCAGCAGCTTGTACCCCCAGGGGAACACCGGGGAGCTGTTTTTT. It is translated as CASSLYPQGNTGELFF.

V usage is TRBV5-1 and J usage is TRBJ2-2; 10 bases are a match to TRBD1. Trimming took 8 bases from V and 9 from J; bases not matched to a gene: 16. CDR3 length: 16 amino acids. CDR1 and CDR2 (germline): SGHRS, YFSETQ. The CDR3 region is CASYPPGQGFRRELFF. The CDR3 DNA reads TGCGCCAGTTATCCCCCGGGACAGGGGTTTCGACGGGAGCTGTTTTTT.

V is TRBV5-1 and J is TRBJ2-7; TRBD1 aligns across 9 bases. The CDR3 runs 15 residues. V was clipped by 4 bases and J by 2 bases; unmatched bases: 7. Germline lookup yields CDR1 SGHRS and CDR2 YFSETQ. The CDR3 spells CASSRLDRGAYEQYF. The CDR3 DNA reads TGCGCCAGCAGCCGGTTAGACAGGGGGGCCTACGAGCAGTACTTC.

The chain joins TRBV9 to TRBJ2-1; 8 bases are a match to TRBD2. The CDR3 has 15 amino acids. CDR1 SGDLS and CDR2 YYNGEE come from the germline V gene. The V gene end was trimmed by 3 bases and the J gene end by 5 bases; junction bases not matched to a gene: 7. The CDR3 sequence: CASSAISGNNNEQFF. In DNA, the CDR3 is TGTGCCAGCAGCGCAATTAGCGGGAATAACAATGAGCAGTTCTTC.

The gene calls are TRBV12-5 and TRBJ1-1, with 7 bases lining up with TRBD1. The CDR3 loop spans 13 amino acids. Trimming cost V 6 bases and J 4 bases; bases outside gene matches: 5. Germline values: CDR1 LGHNT, CDR2 FRNRAP. CDR3 bases: TGTGCTAGTGGGCGACAGGGAGGCACTGAAGCTTTCTTT. Protein sequence: CASGRQGGTEAFF.

This chain connects TRBV11-3 to TRBJ2-1; TRBD1 might be the D (6 bases). Trimming left V 3 bases short and J 8 bases short, with 20 bases between. This CDR3 is built from 16 residues. CDR1 and CDR2 (germline): SGHNT, YENEEA. CDR3 in DNA: TGTGCCAGCAGCTTTATACGTACAGGGAGAAGGGATGAGCAGTTCTTC. Residues: CASSFIRTGRRDEQFF.

The V and J genes are TRBV28 and TRBJ2-7; D might be TRBD1 (6 bases). V was shortened by 3 bases and J by 11 bases, with 14 bases between the two germline ends. The CDR3 spans 12 residues. From germline, CDR1 is MDHEN and CDR2 SYDVKM. CDR3: CASSFWTENKYF. The CDR3 DNA follows: TGTGCCAGCAGTTTCTGGACAGAGAATAAGTACTTC.

A single count supports this clone. V is TRBV6-6 and J is TRBJ2-7, with 12 bases fitting TRBD2. The CDR3 totals 12 residues. The junction had 5 bases not matched to a gene; V was cut back by 6 bases and J by 11 bases. CDR1 MNHNY and CDR2 SVGAGI come from the germline V gene (reference sequence). As DNA, the CDR3 is TGTGCCAGCAGGCGATCTAGCGGGAGGGAGTACTTC. It yields the protein CASRRSSGREYF.

This clone was seen only once. The chain combines TRBV15 with TRBJ2-1, with D possibly being TRBD2 (6 bases). The V end was cut by 3 bases, the J end by 6 bases, with 15 bases between. The germline V gene encodes CDR1 LNHNV and CDR2 YYDKDF (reference sequence). CDR3 length: 15 residues. The CDR3 region is CATSSAGISINEQFF. DNA for the CDR3: TGTGCCACCAGCAGTGCGGGAATTAGCATCAATGAGCAGTTCTTC.

This chain uses TRBV28 with TRBJ1-6; D call uncertain. The CDR3 length is 13 residues. V lost 2 bases and J 10 bases, leaving 9 bases between the germline ends. The germline V gene encodes CDR1 MDHEN and CDR2 SYDVKM. The CDR3 sequence: CASSLDPGSPLHF. The CDR3 DNA reads as TGTGCCAGCAGTTTAGACCCCGGGTCACCCCTCCACTTT. Variable domain in full (rest from reference TRBV28 and TRBJ1-6): DVKVTQSSRYLVKRTGEKVFLECVQDMDHENMFWYRQDPGLGLRLIYFSYDVKMKEKGDIPEGYSVSREKKERFSLILESASTNQTSMYLCASSLDPGSPLHFGNGTRLTVT.

The rearrangement joins TRBV19 to TRBJ2-7; D unclear. Germline lookup yields CDR1 LNHDA and CDR2 SQIVND (reference sequence). V was trimmed by 0 bases and J by 4 bases, leaving 13 bases between them. This CDR3 contains 15 residues. Written as DNA, the CDR3 is TGTGCCAGTAGTATAGATGGTGGAATTCGATACGAGCAGTACTTC. This encodes CASSIDGGIRYEQYF.

Here the CDR3 reads CASSLGRGANEKLFF. DNA of the CDR3: TGTGCCAGCAGTTTAGGGCGAGGGGCTAATGAAAAACTGTTTTTT. This chain uses TRBV27 with TRBJ1-4; tentative D call: TRBD1 (5 bases). This CDR3 contains 15 residues. In germline, CDR1 is MNHEY, CDR2 SMNVEV (reference sequence). V was shortened by 2 bases and J by 3 bases, with 10 bases between the two germline ends.

The chain recombines TRBV7-8 with TRBJ1-2; 12 bases align to TRBD1. V lost 5 bases and J lost 6; bases outside the gene matches: 4. This CDR3 comprises 14 residues. Germline V gene data show CDR1 as SGHVS and CDR2 as FQNEAQ. CDR3 nucleotides: TGTGCCAGCAGCGCGGGACAGGGGGCGGATGGCTACACCTTC. It yields the protein CASSAGQGADGYTF.

V gene TRBV30 combines with J gene TRBJ1-1; D is ambiguous. The V gene lost 0 bases and the J gene lost 1 base, with 3 bases spanning the gap. Germline V gene lookup returns CDR1 GTSNPN and CDR2 SVGIG (reference sequence). This CDR3 contains 12 residues. CDR3 residues: CAWSVANTEAFF. In DNA form, the CDR3 reads TGTGCCTGGAGTGTGGCGAACACTGAAGCTTTCTTT.

V usage is TRBV28 and J usage is TRBJ2-7, with 7 nucleotides matching TRBD1. The CDR3 is 12 residues long. V lost 8 bases and J lost 5; bases outside the gene matches: 6. From germline, CDR1 is MDHEN and CDR2 SYDVKM. CDR3: CASQRGHHEQYF. The CDR3 coding sequence is TGTGCCAGCCAGAGGGGGCATCACGAGCAGTACTTC.

There are a few counts of this clone. The chain links TRBV27 to TRBJ1-1, with D possibly matching TRBD1 (5 bases). Between the trimmed V and J ends, which lost 6 bases and 3 bases, there was a span of 14 bases. The length of the CDR3 is 14 residues. From germline, CDR1 is MNHEY and CDR2 SMNVEV (reference sequence). CDR3 residues: CASRKRQSHTEAFF. The CDR3 DNA sequence: TGTGCCAGCAGGAAGAGACAGTCCCACACTGAAGCTTTCTTT.

This chain links TRBV10-2 with TRBJ1-2; the D gene is possibly TRBD1 (6 bases). The CDR3 covers 15 residues. CDR1 is WSHSY and CDR2 is SAAADI in the germline V gene. Trimming removed 3 bases from V and 9 bases from J, with 20 bases in between. The CDR3 loop is CASSDLTYTQGSYTF. The CDR3 DNA reads TGCGCCAGCAGTGACCTCACATATACCCAGGGGAGCTACACCTTC.